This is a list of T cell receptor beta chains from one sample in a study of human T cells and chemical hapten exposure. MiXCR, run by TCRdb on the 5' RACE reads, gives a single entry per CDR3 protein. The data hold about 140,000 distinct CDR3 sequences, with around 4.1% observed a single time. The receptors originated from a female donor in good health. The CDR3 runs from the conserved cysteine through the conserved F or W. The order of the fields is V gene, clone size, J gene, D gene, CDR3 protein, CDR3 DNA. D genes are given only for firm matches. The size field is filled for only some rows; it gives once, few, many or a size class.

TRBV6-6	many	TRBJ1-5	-	CASSSWENQPQHF	TGTGCCAGCAGTTCTTGGGAAAATCAGCCCCAGCATTTT
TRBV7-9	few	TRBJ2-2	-	CASSFGFTGELFF	TGTGCCAGCAGCTTCGGATTCACCGGGGAGCTGTTTTTT
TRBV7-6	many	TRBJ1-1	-	CASSLGGKGISEAFF	TGTGCCAGCAGCTTAGGGGGGAAGGGAATAAGTGAAGCTTTCTTT
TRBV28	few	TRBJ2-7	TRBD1	CASSQLGTASSYEQYF	TGTGCCAGCAGTCAACTCGGGACAGCGAGCTCCTACGAGCAGTACTTC
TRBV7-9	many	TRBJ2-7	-	CATGTGGDVGEQYF	TGTGCCACCGGGACCGGAGGGGACGTGGGCGAGCAGTACTTC
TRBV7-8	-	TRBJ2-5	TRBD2	CASSSSSGGEETQYF	TGTGCCAGCAGCTCGTCTAGCGGGGGGGAAGAGACCCAGTACTTC
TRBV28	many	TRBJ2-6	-	CASSFNRAGANVLTF	TGTGCCAGCAGTTTTAACAGGGCTGGGGCCAACGTCCTGACTTTC
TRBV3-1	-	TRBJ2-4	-	CASSQALAGAKNIQYF	TGTGCCAGCAGCCAAGCATTAGCTGGAGCCAAAAACATTCAGTACTTC
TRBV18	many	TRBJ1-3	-	CASSPQPGNTIYF	TGTGCCAGCTCACCACAACCTGGAAACACCATATATTTT
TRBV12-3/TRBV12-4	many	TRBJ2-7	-	CASSTLLVGPTYEQYF	TGTGCCAGCAGTACCTTGCTTGTGGGTCCCACCTACGAGCAGTACTTC
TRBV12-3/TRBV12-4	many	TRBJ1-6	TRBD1	CASSLGWDRSSYNSPLHF	TGTGCCAGCAGTTTAGGGTGGGACAGGAGCTCCTATAATTCACCCCTCCACTTT
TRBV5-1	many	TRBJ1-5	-	CASSLQGHQPQHF	TGCGCCAGCAGCTTGCAGGGGCATCAGCCCCAGCATTTT
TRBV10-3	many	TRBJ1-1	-	CAISDISWENTEAFF	TGTGCCATCAGTGACATCTCCTGGGAGAACACTGAAGCTTTCTTT
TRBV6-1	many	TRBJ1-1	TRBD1	CASSGTRGQGSEAFF	TGTGCCAGCAGTGGGACACGGGGACAGGGGTCTGAAGCTTTCTTT